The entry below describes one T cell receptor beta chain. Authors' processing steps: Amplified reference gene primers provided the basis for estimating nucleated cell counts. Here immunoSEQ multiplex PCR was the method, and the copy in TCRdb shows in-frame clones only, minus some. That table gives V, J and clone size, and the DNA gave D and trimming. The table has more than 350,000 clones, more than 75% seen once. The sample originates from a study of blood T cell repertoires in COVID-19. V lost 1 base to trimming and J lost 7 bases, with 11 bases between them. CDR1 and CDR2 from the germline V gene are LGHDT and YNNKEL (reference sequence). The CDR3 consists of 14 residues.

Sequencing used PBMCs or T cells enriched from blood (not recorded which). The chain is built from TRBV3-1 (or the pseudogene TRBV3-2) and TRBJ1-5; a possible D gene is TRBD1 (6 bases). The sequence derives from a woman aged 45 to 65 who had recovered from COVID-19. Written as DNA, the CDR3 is TGTGCCAGCAGCCAAGTCCAGGGGTCCCAGCCCCAGCATTTT. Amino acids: CASSQVQGSQPQHF.